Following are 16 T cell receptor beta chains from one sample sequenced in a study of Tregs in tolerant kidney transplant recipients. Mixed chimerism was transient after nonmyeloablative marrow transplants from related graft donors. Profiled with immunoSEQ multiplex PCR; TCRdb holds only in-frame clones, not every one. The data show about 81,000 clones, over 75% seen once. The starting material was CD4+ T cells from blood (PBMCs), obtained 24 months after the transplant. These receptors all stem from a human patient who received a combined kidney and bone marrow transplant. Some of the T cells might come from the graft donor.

CDR3 sequence (DNA): TGTGCCAGCAGCTTAGCACGGGGGGCCTATGGCTACACCTTC. Protein sequence: CASSLARGAYGYTF. The chain employs TRBV7-2 and TRBJ1-2; D is perhaps TRBD1 (6 bases). Trimming shortened V by 0 bases and J by 4 bases, and 9 bases separated the two germline ends. Germline CDR1 SGHTA, CDR2 FQGNSA. The CDR3 is 14 amino acids.

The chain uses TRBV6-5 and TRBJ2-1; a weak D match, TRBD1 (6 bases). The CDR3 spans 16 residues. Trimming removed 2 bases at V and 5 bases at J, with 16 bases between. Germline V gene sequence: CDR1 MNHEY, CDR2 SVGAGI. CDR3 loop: CASSYVARGSHNEQFF. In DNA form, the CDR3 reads TGTGCCAGCAGTTACGTGGCCAGGGGATCTCACAATGAGCAGTTCTTC.

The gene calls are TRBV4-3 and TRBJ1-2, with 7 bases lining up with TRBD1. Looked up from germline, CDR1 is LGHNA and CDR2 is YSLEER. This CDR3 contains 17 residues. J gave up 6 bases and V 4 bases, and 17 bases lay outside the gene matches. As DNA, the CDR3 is TGCGCCAGCAGCCGGGCCGAGGGGGGTGACAGGGCAGATGGCTACACCTTC. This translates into CASSRAEGGDRADGYTF.

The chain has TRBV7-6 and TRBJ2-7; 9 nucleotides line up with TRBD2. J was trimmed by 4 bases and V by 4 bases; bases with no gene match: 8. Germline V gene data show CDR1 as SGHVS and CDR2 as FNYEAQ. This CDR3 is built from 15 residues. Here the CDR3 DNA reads TGTGCCAGCAGCTCACCCCTAGCGGGAATTTACGAGCAGTACTTC. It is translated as CASSSPLAGIYEQYF.

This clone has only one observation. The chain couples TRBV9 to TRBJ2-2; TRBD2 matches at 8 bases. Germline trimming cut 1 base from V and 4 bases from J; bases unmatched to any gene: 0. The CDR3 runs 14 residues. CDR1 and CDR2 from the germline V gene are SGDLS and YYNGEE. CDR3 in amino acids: CASSVLAGTGELFF. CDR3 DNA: TGTGCCAGCAGCGTACTAGCGGGCACCGGGGAGCTGTTTTTT.

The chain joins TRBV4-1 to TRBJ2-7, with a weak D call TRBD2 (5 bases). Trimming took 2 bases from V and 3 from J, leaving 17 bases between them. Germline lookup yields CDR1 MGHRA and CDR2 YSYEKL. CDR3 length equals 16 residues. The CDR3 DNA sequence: TGCGCCAGCAGCCAATCGCGGGTCAACCATGTCTACGAGCAGTACTTC. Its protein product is CASSQSRVNHVYEQYF.

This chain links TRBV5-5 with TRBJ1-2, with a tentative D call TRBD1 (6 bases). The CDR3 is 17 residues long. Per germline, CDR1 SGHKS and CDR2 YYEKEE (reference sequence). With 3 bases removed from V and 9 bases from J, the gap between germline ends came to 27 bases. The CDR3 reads CASSSKHIEKDRSRYTF. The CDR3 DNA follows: TGTGCCAGCAGCTCGAAACATATAGAGAAAGACAGGAGTCGCTACACCTTC.

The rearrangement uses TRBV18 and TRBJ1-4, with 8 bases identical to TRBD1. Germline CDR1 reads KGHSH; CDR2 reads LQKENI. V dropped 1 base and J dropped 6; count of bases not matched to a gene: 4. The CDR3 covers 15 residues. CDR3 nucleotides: TGTGCCAGCTCACCACGGACAGGGTTTGATGAAAAACTGTTTTTT. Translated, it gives CASSPRTGFDEKLFF.

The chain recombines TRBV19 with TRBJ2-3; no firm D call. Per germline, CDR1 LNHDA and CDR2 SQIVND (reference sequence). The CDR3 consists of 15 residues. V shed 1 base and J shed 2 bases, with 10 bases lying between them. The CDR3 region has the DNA TGTGCCAGTAGTATAGGAGGTTCGACCACAGATACGCAGTATTTT. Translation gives CASSIGGSTTDTQYF.

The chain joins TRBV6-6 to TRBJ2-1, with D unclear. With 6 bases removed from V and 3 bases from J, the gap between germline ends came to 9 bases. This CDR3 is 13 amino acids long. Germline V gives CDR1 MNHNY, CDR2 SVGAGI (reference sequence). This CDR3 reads CASRRLNYNEQFF. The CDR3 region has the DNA TGTGCCAGCAGGCGGTTGAACTACAATGAGCAGTTCTTC.

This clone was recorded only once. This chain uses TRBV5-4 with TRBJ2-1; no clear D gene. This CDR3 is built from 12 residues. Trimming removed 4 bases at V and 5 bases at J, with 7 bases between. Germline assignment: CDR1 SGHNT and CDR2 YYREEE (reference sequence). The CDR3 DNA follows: TGTGCCAGCAGCCCCGGTAACAATGAGCAGTTCTTC. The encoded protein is CASSPGNNEQFF.

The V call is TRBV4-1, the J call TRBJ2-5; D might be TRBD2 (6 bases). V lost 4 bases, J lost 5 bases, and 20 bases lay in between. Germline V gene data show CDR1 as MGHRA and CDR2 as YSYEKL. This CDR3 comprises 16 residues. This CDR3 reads CASSLSGRGDGETQYF. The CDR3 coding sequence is TGCGCCAGCAGCCTTTCTGGGCGGGGTGATGGGGAGACCCAGTACTTC.

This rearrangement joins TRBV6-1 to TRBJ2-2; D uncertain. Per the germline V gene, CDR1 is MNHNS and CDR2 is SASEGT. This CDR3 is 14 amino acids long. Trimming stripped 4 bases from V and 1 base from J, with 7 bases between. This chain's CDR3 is CASSAPGNTGELFF. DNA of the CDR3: TGTGCCAGCAGTGCCCCGGGGAACACCGGGGAGCTGTTTTTT.

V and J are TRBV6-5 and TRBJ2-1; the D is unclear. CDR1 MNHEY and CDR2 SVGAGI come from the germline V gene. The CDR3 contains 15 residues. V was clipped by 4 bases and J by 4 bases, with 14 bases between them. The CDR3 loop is CASSSPKRDYNEQFF. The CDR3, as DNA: TGTGCCAGCAGTTCCCCTAAGCGCGATTACAATGAGCAGTTCTTC.

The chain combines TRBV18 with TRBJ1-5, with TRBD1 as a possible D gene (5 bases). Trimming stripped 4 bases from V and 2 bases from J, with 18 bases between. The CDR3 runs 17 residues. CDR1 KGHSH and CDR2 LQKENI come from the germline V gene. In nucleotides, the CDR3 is TGTGCCAGCTCACAGTTCACGGGCAGGGTGGGCAATCAGCCCCAGCATTTT. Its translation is CASSQFTGRVGNQPQHF.

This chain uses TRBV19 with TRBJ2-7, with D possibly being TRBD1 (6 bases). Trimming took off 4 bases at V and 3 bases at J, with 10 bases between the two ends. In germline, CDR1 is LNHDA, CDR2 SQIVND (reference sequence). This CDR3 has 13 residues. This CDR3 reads CASSSGGRYEQYF. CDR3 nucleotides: TGTGCCAGTAGTAGTGGGGGCCGCTACGAGCAGTACTTC.